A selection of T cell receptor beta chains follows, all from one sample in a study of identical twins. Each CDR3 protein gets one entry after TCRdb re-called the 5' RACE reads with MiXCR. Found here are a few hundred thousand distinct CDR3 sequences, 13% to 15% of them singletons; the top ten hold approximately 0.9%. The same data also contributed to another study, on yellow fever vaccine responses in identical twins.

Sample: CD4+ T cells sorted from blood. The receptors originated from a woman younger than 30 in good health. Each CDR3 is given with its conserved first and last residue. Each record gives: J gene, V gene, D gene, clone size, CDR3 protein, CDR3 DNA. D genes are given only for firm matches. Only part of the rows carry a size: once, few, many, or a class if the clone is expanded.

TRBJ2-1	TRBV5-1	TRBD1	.	CASSLQGQGSSEQFF	TGCGCCAGCAGCTTGCAGGGACAGGGATCGTCTGAGCAGTTCTTC
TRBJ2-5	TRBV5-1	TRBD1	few	CASSRSGTANQETQYF	TGCGCCAGCAGCAGATCCGGGACAGCCAACCAAGAGACCCAGTACTTC
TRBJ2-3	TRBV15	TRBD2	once	CATSSGREGRTDTQYF	TGTGCCACCAGCAGTGGCCGGGAGGGCCGTACAGATACGCAGTATTTT
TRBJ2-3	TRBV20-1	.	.	CSARGKMSGSTDTQYF	TGCAGTGCTAGAGGGAAAATGAGCGGGAGCACAGATACGCAGTATTTT
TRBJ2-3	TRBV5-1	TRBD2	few	CASSLPGTSGSDTQYF	TGCGCCAGCAGCCTCCCCGGGACTAGCGGGTCAGATACGCAGTATTTT
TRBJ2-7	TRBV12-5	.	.	CASGLELGKVQYF	TGTGCTAGTGGTTTGGAATTGGGTAAGGTGCAGTACTTC
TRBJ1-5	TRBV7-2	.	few	CASSPAGGSNQPQHF	TGTGCCAGCAGCCCCGCGGGGGGCAGCAATCAGCCCCAGCATTTT
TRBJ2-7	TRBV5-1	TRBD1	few	CASSLRTGGDEQYF	TGCGCCAGCAGCTTGCGGACAGGGGGTGACGAGCAGTACTTC
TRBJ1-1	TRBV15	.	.	CATSRDEQPEAFF	TGTGCCACCAGCAGAGATGAACAACCTGAAGCTTTCTTT
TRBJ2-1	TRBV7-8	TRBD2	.	CASSLGGLAGAVGEQFF	TGTGCCAGCAGCTTAGGGGGACTAGCGGGGGCCGTCGGTGAGCAGTTCTTC
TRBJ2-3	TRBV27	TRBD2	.	CASSSVAGVPDTQYF	TGTGCCAGCAGTTCAGTAGCGGGAGTCCCAGATACGCAGTATTTT
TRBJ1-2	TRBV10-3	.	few	CAIRGDTPYGYTF	TGTGCCATCAGGGGGGACACGCCTTATGGCTACACCTTC
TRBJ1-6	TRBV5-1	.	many	CASSLGGDSPLHF	TGCGCCAGCAGCTTGGGAGGGGATTCACCCCTCCACTTT